In this sample, the clone carrying this T cell receptor beta chain turned up once. Antigen: not known. The sample comes from a study of CD8 T cells in Susac syndrome. Reverse transcription of roughly 0.45 to 1 ug RNA was performed with random hexamers. An immunoSEQ multiplex PCR amplified TCR beta CDR3 over 54 Vbeta and 13 Jbeta. Each CDR3 protein gets one entry after TCRdb re-called the immunoSEQ multiplex PCR reads with MiXCR. The sample consists of tens of thousands of distinct CDR3 sequences, about 95% of them appearing once. The germline CDR1 and CDR2 sequences are DFQATT and SNEGSKA (reference sequence). Trimming at V came to 0 bases and at J to 5 bases, leaving 4 bases not matched to a gene. The CDR3 extends over 15 amino acids. Overall study findings and caveats: A relatively small number of individuals underwent TCR sequencing and HLA analysis.

Sequencing was done on a sample of CD8+ T cells from PBMCs. The clonotype originates from a human donor with Susac syndrome. The rearrangement joins TRBV20-1 to TRBJ2-5; 12 nucleotides match TRBD1. The CDR3 sequence is CSAREGQGAMETQYF. CDR3 coding DNA: TGCAGTGCTAGAGAGGGACAGGGGGCTATGGAGACCCAGTACTTC.